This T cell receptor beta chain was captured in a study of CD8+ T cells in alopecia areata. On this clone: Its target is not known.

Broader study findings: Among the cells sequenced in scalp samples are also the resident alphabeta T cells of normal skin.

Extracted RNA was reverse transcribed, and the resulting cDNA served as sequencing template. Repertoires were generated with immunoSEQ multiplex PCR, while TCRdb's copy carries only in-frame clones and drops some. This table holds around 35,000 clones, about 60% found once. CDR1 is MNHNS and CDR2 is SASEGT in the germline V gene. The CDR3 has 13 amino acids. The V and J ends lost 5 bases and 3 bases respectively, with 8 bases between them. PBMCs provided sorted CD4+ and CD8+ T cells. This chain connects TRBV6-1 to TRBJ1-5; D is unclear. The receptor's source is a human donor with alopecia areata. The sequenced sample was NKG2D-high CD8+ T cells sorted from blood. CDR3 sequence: CASSPRINQPQHF. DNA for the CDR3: TGTGCCAGCAGTCCACGGATCAATCAGCCCCAGCATTTT.